The clone carrying this TCR beta chain has a single count. Its specificity is unknown. The PCR ran on 60 Vbeta and 13 Jbeta primers. Method: immunoSEQ multiplex PCR; TCRdb's copy keeps in-frame clones and lacks some. The sample lists approximately 180,000 clones, roughly 80% occurring once. This sample was taken from a study of cytomegalovirus exposure and HLA in healthy donors. Study background: Early released data had about 80 million unique TCRs, all coming from HLA-typed donors. Study-wide points: Presence/absence analyses assumed roughly uniform sequencing depth across donors, which may not hold. Accounts indicate the classifier identified cytomegalovirus status with strong specificity and sensitivity.

The germline gives CDR1 SGHVS, CDR2 FQNEAQ. The CDR3 runs to 14 residues. Trimming took off 4 bases at V and 1 base at J, with 10 bases between the two ends. This receptor was taken from a young man in good health and CMV-seropositive. Sequenced material: PBMCs. V gene TRBV7-8 combines with J gene TRBJ2-5, with D possibly being TRBD2 (6 bases). CDR3 nucleotide sequence: TGTGCCAGCAGCTCCGGGACTCTCCAAGAGACCCAGTACTTC. Its translation: CASSSGTLQETQYF.